The T cell receptor (beta chain) under discussion was sequenced for a study of blood T cell repertoires in COVID-19. Methods used by the authors: Estimates of nucleated cell counts were drawn from the amplification of reference gene primers. The repertoire was sequenced with immunoSEQ multiplex PCR; TCRdb's copy has only in-frame clones and lacks some. V and J calls and clone size come straight from that table; D and trimming were deduced from the DNA. Of about 150,000 clones listed, roughly 80% are singletons. The length of the CDR3 is 13 residues. Germline values: CDR1 MNHEY, CDR2 SVGEGT. V shed 4 bases and J shed 6 bases, with 9 bases lying between them. The table lists this clone with a few counts.

The specimen sequenced was peripheral blood. The clonotype originates from a man between 60 and 75 years old who had recovered from COVID-19. The J gene is TRBJ2-2, the V gene TRBV6-2 or TRBV6-3; tentatively, D is TRBD2 (5 bases). As DNA, the CDR3 is TGTGCCAGCAGTTCGGAGGTGGCCGGGGAGCTGTTTTTT. Its protein is CASSSEVAGELFF.